The T cell receptor beta chain under discussion was sequenced for a study of Ad26.COV2.S vaccination and SARS-CoV-2 variants. Treatment reported: roughly 19 received Ad26.COV2.S at low or high dose, single or two shots; a few received placebo; per-sample allocation not given. Collection of the samples took place on day 63 after the first injection of vaccine or placebo. There are 15 residues in the CDR3. Germline assignment: CDR1 SEHNR and CDR2 FQNEAQ (reference sequence). The V gene lost 5 bases and the J gene lost 5 bases, with 18 bases spanning the gap. The assay was immunoSEQ multiplex PCR, and TCRdb's table has in-frame clones only and misses some. This sample has some 420,000 clones, with roughly 90% found just once.

The clonotype was recovered from a person aged 18-60 years who received the Ad26.COV2.S COVID-19 vaccine or a placebo. This chain links TRBV7-9 with TRBJ1-1; D perhaps matches TRBD1 (5 bases). The material was peripheral blood, obtained in a trial of Ad26.COV2.S vaccine versus placebo. DNA for the CDR3: TGTGCCAGCAGCCCCCAGGCAAAGGGGAGGACTGAAGCTTTCTTT. Its translation is CASSPQAKGRTEAFF.